One and the same sample provided the 24 T cell receptor beta chains below, sequenced in a study of molecular identifiers for immune sequencing clone quantification (dated by TCRdb to between 2018 and 2020). Receptor amplification or capture employed PCR. The sequencer listed for this sample is Illumina HiSeq 4000. TCRdb handled the public reads itself, with Q25 trimming in fastp and clone calling in MiXCR, and kept productive beta chains. Rows with one shared CDR3 protein collapse into an entry with the most common genes and DNA. The sample table contains 250,000 to 350,000 distinct CDR3 sequences; only one count was recorded for 20% to 25% of them. 0.7% to 0.9% of the sample belongs to the ten largest clones. The sequenced sample consisted of naive CD8+ T cells from blood, with Jurkat cell RNA spiked in. The meaning of the sample's cell subset or site label: FACS-sorted CD8+CD4-CCR7+CD45RA+ naive T cells. These receptors were taken from a human donor in good health. Some libraries in this study had Jurkat cell RNA spiked in.

The gene calls are TRBV6-5 and TRBJ2-7; D is unresolved. V lost 5 bases and J 2 bases, leaving 16 bases between the germline ends. There are 15 residues in the CDR3. Per germline, CDR1 MNHEY and CDR2 SVGAGI. The CDR3 spells CASSPQISSPYEQYF. The CDR3 bases are TGTGCCAGCAGTCCACAGATCAGTAGTCCCTACGAGCAGTACTTC.

This clonotype was detected ten times or more. The rearrangement joins TRBV14 to TRBJ2-2; D perhaps matches TRBD2 (6 bases). From germline, CDR1 is SGHDN and CDR2 FVKESK. This CDR3 comprises 17 residues. V was clipped by 3 bases and J by 1 base, with 15 bases between them. For the CDR3, the DNA is TGTGCCAGCAGCCACAGGCCGGGGGTGTTGAACACCGGGGAGCTGTTTTTT. Amino acids: CASSHRPGVLNTGELFF.

About this clonotype itself: This may come from a read error, since a much larger clone is one base off. This rearrangement joins TRBV11-2 to TRBJ2-7; 8 positions agree with TRBD1. V lost 4 bases to trimming and J lost 6 bases; unmatched junction nucleotides: 8. The CDR3 runs 14 residues. Germline assignment: CDR1 SGHAT and CDR2 FQNNGV. In nucleotides, the CDR3 is TGTGCCAGCAGCTACGACAGGGGTGGTGCCGAGCAGTACTTC. As protein: CASSYDRGGAEQYF.

Many counts were recorded for this clonotype. The chain has TRBV27 and TRBJ1-1; D might be TRBD1 (6 bases). The V end was cut by 10 bases, the J end by 3 bases, with 15 bases between. This CDR3 spans 13 amino acids. Germline V gives CDR1 MNHEY, CDR2 SMNVEV (reference sequence). The CDR3 reads CATRTADHTEAFF. The CDR3 DNA is TGTGCCACCCGGACAGCCGATCACACTGAAGCTTTCTTT.

This clonotype has a count of ten or more. The gene calls are TRBV7-6 and TRBJ2-7, with 9 bases aligning to TRBD1. The V segment lost 4 bases and the J segment 2 bases; nucleotides outside the gene matches: 3. This CDR3 is built from 14 residues. CDR1 and CDR2 (germline): SGHVS, FNYEAQ. The CDR3 loop is CASSSGTGTYEQYF. The DNA for the CDR3 is TGTGCCAGCAGCTCCGGGACAGGGACCTACGAGCAGTACTTC.

At least ten counts were recorded for this clonotype. The V and J genes are TRBV29-1 and TRBJ2-5; the D gene could be TRBD1 or TRBD2 (6 bases each). The CDR3 consists of 13 residues. The V end was cut by 7 bases, the J end by 4 bases, with 16 bases between. CDR1 is SQVTM and CDR2 is ANQGSEA in the germline V gene. CDR3 DNA sequence: TGCAGCGGGACTACAGGGACGGTAGAGACCCAGTACTTC. As protein: CSGTTGTVETQYF.

This clonotype was detected ten times or more. The CDR3 DNA is TGCAGTGCCGCCTACCGGGACAGTTTAAATCAGCCCCAGCATTTT. The encoded protein is CSAAYRDSLNQPQHF. V is TRBV20-1 and J is TRBJ1-5; TRBD1 agrees at 7 bases. Germline trimming cut 6 bases from V and 4 bases from J; bases unmatched to any gene: 12. This CDR3 is built from 15 residues. Germline V lookup: CDR1 DFQATT, CDR2 SNEGSKA (reference sequence).

This clonotype was observed many times. The gene calls are TRBV4-3 and TRBJ1-2, with TRBD1 matching 8 bases. Trimming at V came to 1 base and at J to 4 bases, leaving 11 bases not matched to a gene. This CDR3 is 17 amino acids long. Looked up from germline, CDR1 is LGHNA and CDR2 is YSLEER. The CDR3 nucleotides are TGCGCCAGCAGCCAAGTTACAGGGGGGCCCCCGCGCTATGGCTACACCTTC. It yields the protein CASSQVTGGPPRYGYTF.

This clonotype occurred many times. V is TRBV28 and J is TRBJ2-5; the D gene is possibly TRBD1 (6 bases). Germline values: CDR1 MDHEN, CDR2 SYDVKM. The V end lost 5 bases, the J end lost 4 bases, and 14 bases lay between the germline ends. The CDR3 consists of 14 residues. Here the CDR3 DNA reads TGTGCCAGCAGTATCTACAGGGCTTCAGAGACCCAGTACTTC. Residues: CASSIYRASETQYF. Combining the CDR3 with reference TRBV28 and TRBJ2-5 gives the whole variable domain DVKVTQSSRYLVKRTGEKVFLECVQDMDHENMFWYRQDPGLGLRLIYFSYDVKMKEKGDIPEGYSVSREKKERFSLILESASTNQTSMYLCASSIYRASETQYFGPGTRLLVL.

This clonotype was picked up many times. The chain has TRBV7-9 and TRBJ2-3; D is unclear. V was shortened by 1 base and J by 9 bases, with 8 bases between the two germline ends. This CDR3 spans 12 amino acids. Germline CDR1 reads SEHNR; CDR2 reads FQNEAQ (reference sequence). The CDR3 coding sequence is TGTGCCAGCAGCTTAGTGGACGGGACGCAGTATTTT. Amino acid sequence: CASSLVDGTQYF. Full variable domain (outside the CDR3, taken from reference TRBV7-9 and TRBJ2-3): DTGVSQNPRHKITKRGQNVTFRCDPISEHNRLYWYRQTLGQGPEFLTYFQNEAQLEKSRLLSDRFSAERPKGSFSTLEIQRTEQGDSAMYLCASSLVDGTQYFGPGTRLTVL.

Remarks on this clonotype: A read error may explain this, as a much larger clone is one base away. The final CDR3 position lacks the conserved phenylalanine or tryptophan, pointing to a likely read error. V usage is TRBV5-1 and J usage is TRBJ2-3; TRBD1 might be the D (6 bases). The V end was cut by 6 bases, the J end by 0 bases, with 14 bases between. This CDR3 is 15 amino acids long. CDR1 SGHRS and CDR2 YFSETQ come from the germline V gene. The CDR3 DNA reads TGCGCCAGCATAACCGGGACATCGAGCACAGATACGCAGTATCTT. Protein sequence: CASITGTSSTDTQYL.

Turning to this clonotype: A much larger clone lies a single base off, so this may be a read error. The chain joins TRBV12-3 or TRBV12-4 to TRBJ1-5; D perhaps matches TRBD1 (6 bases). This CDR3 has 14 residues. CDR3 coding DNA: TGTGCCAGCACTAAAGGGGGGGAGAATCTGCCCCAGCATTTT. This encodes CASTKGGENLPQHF.

The count of this clonotype is one. This may stem from a read error, because a much larger clone lies one nucleotide away. No conserved phenylalanine or tryptophan is present at the end of the CDR3, so a read error is the likely explanation. The genes are TRBV7-9 and TRBJ1-1; no reliable D call. The V gene lost 8 bases and the J gene lost 2 bases, with 9 bases spanning the gap. Germline V gives CDR1 SEHNR, CDR2 FQNEAQ (reference sequence). The CDR3 length is 12 residues. The CDR3 here is CASFGINTEAFC. As DNA, the CDR3 is TGTGCCAGCTTCGGAATTAACACTGAAGCTTTCTGT.

On this clonotype: This could be a read error, since a much larger clone is one nucleotide away. V and J are TRBV20-1 and TRBJ1-1; 8 bases map to TRBD1. With V trimmed by 0 bases and J by 10 bases, 10 bases remained unmatched. From germline, CDR1 is DFQATT and CDR2 SNEGSKA (reference sequence). CDR3 length: 14 residues. For the CDR3, the DNA is TGCAGTGCTAGAGATTCGGAAAACAGGGGGGGAGCTTTCTTT. Protein sequence: CSARDSENRGGAFF.

This clonotype was picked up many times. The V call is TRBV14, the J call TRBJ1-1; D gene uncertain. The germline V and J ends were trimmed by 3 bases and 0 bases, with 14 bases remaining between them. This CDR3 has 16 residues. Germline lookup yields CDR1 SGHDN and CDR2 FVKESK. The CDR3 sequence is CASSHEPEMVNTEAFF. DNA of the CDR3: TGTGCCAGCAGCCACGAGCCCGAAATGGTGAACACTGAAGCTTTCTTT.

This clonotype showed up many times. The CDR3 region is CASSFRQGALYEQYF. CDR3 sequence (DNA): TGTGCCAGCAGTTTTAGACAGGGGGCATTGTACGAGCAGTACTTC. This rearrangement joins TRBV27 to TRBJ2-7, with 10 bases lining up with TRBD1. V shed 3 bases and J 4 bases; nucleotides not matched to a gene: 6. This CDR3 spans 15 amino acids. CDR1 and CDR2 from the germline V gene are MNHEY and SMNVEV (reference sequence).

The rearrangement links TRBV27 to TRBJ1-4; 8 bases map to TRBD1. V shed 5 bases, J shed 8 bases, and the junction held 7 bases outside the gene matches. The germline gives CDR1 MNHEY, CDR2 SMNVEV (reference sequence). This CDR3 comprises 14 residues. The CDR3 loop reads CASSPDRGREKLFF. The CDR3, as DNA: TGTGCCAGCAGTCCCGACAGGGGTCGAGAAAAACTGTTTTTT. Filled out from reference TRBV27 and TRBJ1-4, the complete variable domain reads EAQVTQNPRYLITVTGKKLTVTCSQNMNHEYMSWYRQDPGLGLRQIYYSMNVEVTDKGDVPEGYKVSRKEKRNFPLILESPSPNQTSLYFCASSPDRGREKLFFGSGTQLSVL.

This clonotype occurred many times. This chain joins TRBV28 and TRBJ2-2; 8 nucleotides agree with TRBD1. CDR3 length: 13 amino acids. The J segment lost 6 bases and the V segment lost 6 bases, leaving 3 bases of the junction unmatched. The V gene's germline CDR1 is MDHEN and CDR2 SYDVKM. This CDR3 is CASSQQGAGELFF. Here the CDR3 DNA reads TGTGCCAGCAGCCAACAGGGGGCCGGGGAGCTGTTTTTT.

This clonotype was counted at least ten times. The chain combines TRBV6-6 with TRBJ2-3; 8 positions agree with TRBD2. CDR1 and CDR2 from the germline V gene are MNHNY and SVGAGI (reference sequence). Germline trimming cut 3 bases from V and 2 bases from J; bases unmatched to any gene: 7. The CDR3 runs 16 residues. The CDR3 spells CASSYSQTSDTDTQYF. The CDR3 DNA sequence: TGTGCCAGCAGTTATTCCCAGACTAGCGACACAGATACGCAGTATTTT.

This clonotype was seen more than once but under ten times. The chain is built from TRBV4-3 and TRBJ2-3; the match to TRBD2 covers 8 bases. The CDR3 has 17 amino acids. The germline V gene has CDR1 LGHNA and CDR2 YSLEER. The ends lost 0 bases at V and 1 base at J; junction bases unmatched: 6. DNA for the CDR3: TGCGCCAGCAGCCAAGATTTCAGCGGGGGCCGCACAGATACGCAGTATTTT. Translation: CASSQDFSGGRTDTQYF.

The chain combines TRBV10-2 with TRBJ2-3; D remains unclear. From germline, CDR1 is WSHSY and CDR2 SAAADI. This CDR3 spans 13 amino acids. The germline V and J ends were trimmed by 3 bases and 4 bases, with 8 bases remaining between them. As DNA, the CDR3 is TGCGCCAGCAGTGACTTGAGAGCAGATACGCAGTATTTT. This encodes CASSDLRADTQYF.

Regarding this clonotype: This may stem from a read error, because a much larger clone lies one nucleotide away. The J gene is TRBJ2-3, the V gene TRBV20-1; tentatively, D is TRBD2 (6 bases). The germline CDR1 and CDR2 sequences are DFQATT and SNEGSKA (reference sequence). This CDR3 comprises 12 residues. The CDR3: CSAPGEPDMQYF. The CDR3 nucleotides are TGCAGTGCCCCGGGAGAGCCAGATATGCAGTATTTT.

In this sample, this clonotype turned up a few times. J is TRBJ1-2 and V is TRBV29-1; perhaps TRBD1 as D (6 bases). CDR3 length: 11 amino acids. Germline CDR1 SQVTM, CDR2 ANQGSEA. V was shortened by 7 bases and J by 4 bases, with 10 bases between the two germline ends. CDR3 protein: CSAWTVYGYTF. The CDR3 DNA follows: TGCAGCGCCTGGACAGTCTATGGCTACACCTTC.

As regards this clonotype: A much larger clone sits a single nucleotide away, making a read error possible. The gene calls are TRBV28 and TRBJ2-3; unclear D gene. Trimming stripped 6 bases from V and 4 bases from J, with 14 bases between. The CDR3 runs to 14 residues. CDR1 is MDHEN, CDR2 SYDVKM, per germline. The CDR3 nucleotides read TGTGCCAGCAGCCTGGGGATAAGCGCAGATACGCAGTATTTT. Protein sequence: CASSLGISADTQYF.